This is a list of T cell receptor beta chains from one sample in a study of Graves' ophthalmopathy and Graves' hyperthyroidism. TCRdb independently ran MiXCR on the multiplex PCR reads; one entry per CDR3 protein. The sample has hundreds of thousands of distinct CDR3 sequences, roughly two fifths seen once; the top ten hold under 3.5%. The specimen sequenced was peripheral blood. The receptors shown here come from an adult man with Graves' ophthalmopathy. The CDR3 runs from the conserved cysteine through the conserved F or W. D genes are given only for firm matches. Only part of the rows carry a size: once, few, many, or a class if the clone is expanded.

>.|TRBV15|TRBJ1-1|.
CATSSLVPNTEAFF
TGTGCCACCAGCAGCTTGGTGCCTAACACTGAAGCTTTCTTT
>.|TRBV29-1|TRBJ2-5|TRBD1
CSVGQGGTQYF
TGCAGCGTGGGACAGGGAGGGACCCAGTACTTC
>many|TRBV9|TRBJ2-7|TRBD1
CASSAGTGVQEQYF
TGTGCCAGCAGCGCCGGGACAGGGGTCCAGGAGCAGTACTTC
>many|TRBV12-3/TRBV12-4|TRBJ1-5|.
CASSRGGVVHQPQHF
TGTGCCAGCAGTCGGGGGGGTGTGGTCCATCAGCCCCAGCATTTT
>many|TRBV14|TRBJ1-6|TRBD1
CASSHHRGHNSPLHF
TGTGCCAGCAGCCACCACAGGGGACATAATTCACCCCTCCACTTT
>many|TRBV29-1|TRBJ1-4|.
CSVLQGFEKLFF
TGCAGCGTTCTACAGGGTTTTGAAAAACTGTTTTTT
>many|TRBV5-1|TRBJ2-7|TRBD1
CASSTGDRAYEQYF
TGCGCCAGCAGCACCGGGGACAGGGCCTACGAGCAGTACTTC
>many|TRBV7-8|TRBJ2-5|TRBD1
CASSPRQGLETQYF
TGTGCCAGCAGCCCGAGACAGGGGTTGGAGACCCAGTACTTC
>.|TRBV20-1|TRBJ1-4|.
CSARAGLGNEKLFF
TGCAGTGCTAGAGCGGGGCTTGGGAATGAAAAACTGTTTTTT
>once|TRBV29-1|TRBJ2-7|.
CSQGGASDEQYF
TGCAGCCAAGGTGGAGCAAGCGACGAGCAGTACTTC
>.|TRBV29-1|TRBJ2-7|TRBD2
CATESGGLGEQYF
TGCGCTACTGAAAGCGGGGGCCTCGGGGAGCAGTACTTC
>few|TRBV3-1|TRBJ1-1|.
CASSQVEGLTEAFF
TGTGCCAGCAGCCAAGTCGAAGGGCTCACTGAAGCTTTCTTT
>.|TRBV7-9|TRBJ1-5|.
CASSLMGEGPQHF
TGTGCCAGCAGCTTGATGGGCGAGGGGCCCCAGCATTTT
>many|TRBV11-1|TRBJ2-7|.
CATAPPGLGGYEQYF
TGTGCCACCGCCCCCCCGGGCCTAGGTGGATACGAGCAGTACTTC
>few|TRBV25-1|TRBJ2-7|.
CAGRSYEQYF
TGTGCCGGCCGTTCCTACGAGCAGTACTTC
>many|TRBV7-9|TRBJ1-2|TRBD1
CASSPPLTTGSHAF
TGTGCCAGCAGCCCCCCTCTGACGACAGGGTCCCACGCCTTC
>few|TRBV5-6|TRBJ1-2|.
CASSSPLDNVVSYGYTF
TGTGCCAGCAGCTCTCCCTTGGACAACGTAGTTAGCTATGGCTACACCTTC
>.|TRBV7-3|TRBJ2-7|TRBD1
CASSLGGTGFDEQYF
TGTGCCAGCAGCTTAGGGGGGACAGGGTTCGACGAGCAGTACTTC
>many|TRBV7-9|TRBJ2-2|.
CASSQDVSGELFF
TGTGCCAGCAGCCAGGACGTCAGCGGGGAGCTGTTTTTT
>many|TRBV7-8|TRBJ1-4|.
CASSPGPNEKLFF
TGTGCCAGCAGCCCGGGACCTAATGAAAAACTGTTTTTT
>.|TRBV4-3|TRBJ1-4|TRBD1
CASSQSKGQGNEKLFF
TGCGCCAGCAGCCAAAGTAAAGGACAGGGGAACGAAAAACTGTTTTTT
>many|TRBV5-1|TRBJ2-2|.
CASSSGQNTGELFF
TGCGCCAGCAGCTCCGGACAGAACACCGGGGAGCTGTTTTTT
>.|TRBV7-9|TRBJ1-2|.
CASSLMGAGGYTF
TGTGCCAGCAGCTTAATGGGAGCAGGTGGCTACACCTTC
>.|TRBV2|TRBJ1-2|TRBD1
CATSDRGTGEHYGYTF
TGTGCCACCAGTGATCGCGGGACAGGAGAACACTATGGCTACACCTTC
>many|TRBV10-3|TRBJ1-2|.
CAISEYRVIGYTF
TGTGCCATCAGTGAGTACAGGGTTATTGGCTACACCTTC
>.|TRBV19|TRBJ1-5|TRBD1
CASGQGNRPQHF
TGTGCCAGTGGACAGGGGAATCGGCCCCAGCATTTT
>many|TRBV29-1|TRBJ1-4|.
CSVARSFNEKLFF
TGCAGCGTTGCGAGGTCTTTTAATGAAAAACTGTTTTTT
>many|TRBV19|TRBJ2-7|.
CASSIAGTYEQYF
TGTGCCAGTAGTATAGCGGGTACCTACGAGCAGTACTTC
>once|TRBV20-1|TRBJ1-4|.
CSARGAGAEKLFF
TGCAGTGCTAGAGGGGCAGGGGCCGAAAAACTGTTTTTT
>many|TRBV7-9|TRBJ2-2|.
CASSQTGTGELFF
TGTGCCAGCAGCCAAACAGGGACCGGGGAGCTGTTTTTT
>.|TRBV7-8|TRBJ2-5|TRBD1
CASSWEQGETQYF
TGTGCCAGCAGCTGGGAACAGGGGGAGACCCAGTACTTC
>.|TRBV5-6|TRBJ1-3|.
CASSHNGDKSGNTIYF
TGTGCCAGCAGCCACAACGGAGACAAGTCTGGAAACACCATATATTTT
>.|TRBV7-9|TRBJ1-6|.
CASSLEGQDYNSPLHF
TGTGCCAGCAGCTTGGAGGGGCAGGATTATAATTCACCCCTCCACTTT
>many|TRBV12-5|TRBJ1-1|.
CASGLSGETEAFF
TGTGCTAGTGGTTTGTCAGGAGAAACTGAAGCTTTCTTT
>.|TRBV5-1|TRBJ2-5|.
CASSPWSQETQYF
TGCGCCAGCAGCCCCTGGAGTCAAGAGACCCAGTACTTC